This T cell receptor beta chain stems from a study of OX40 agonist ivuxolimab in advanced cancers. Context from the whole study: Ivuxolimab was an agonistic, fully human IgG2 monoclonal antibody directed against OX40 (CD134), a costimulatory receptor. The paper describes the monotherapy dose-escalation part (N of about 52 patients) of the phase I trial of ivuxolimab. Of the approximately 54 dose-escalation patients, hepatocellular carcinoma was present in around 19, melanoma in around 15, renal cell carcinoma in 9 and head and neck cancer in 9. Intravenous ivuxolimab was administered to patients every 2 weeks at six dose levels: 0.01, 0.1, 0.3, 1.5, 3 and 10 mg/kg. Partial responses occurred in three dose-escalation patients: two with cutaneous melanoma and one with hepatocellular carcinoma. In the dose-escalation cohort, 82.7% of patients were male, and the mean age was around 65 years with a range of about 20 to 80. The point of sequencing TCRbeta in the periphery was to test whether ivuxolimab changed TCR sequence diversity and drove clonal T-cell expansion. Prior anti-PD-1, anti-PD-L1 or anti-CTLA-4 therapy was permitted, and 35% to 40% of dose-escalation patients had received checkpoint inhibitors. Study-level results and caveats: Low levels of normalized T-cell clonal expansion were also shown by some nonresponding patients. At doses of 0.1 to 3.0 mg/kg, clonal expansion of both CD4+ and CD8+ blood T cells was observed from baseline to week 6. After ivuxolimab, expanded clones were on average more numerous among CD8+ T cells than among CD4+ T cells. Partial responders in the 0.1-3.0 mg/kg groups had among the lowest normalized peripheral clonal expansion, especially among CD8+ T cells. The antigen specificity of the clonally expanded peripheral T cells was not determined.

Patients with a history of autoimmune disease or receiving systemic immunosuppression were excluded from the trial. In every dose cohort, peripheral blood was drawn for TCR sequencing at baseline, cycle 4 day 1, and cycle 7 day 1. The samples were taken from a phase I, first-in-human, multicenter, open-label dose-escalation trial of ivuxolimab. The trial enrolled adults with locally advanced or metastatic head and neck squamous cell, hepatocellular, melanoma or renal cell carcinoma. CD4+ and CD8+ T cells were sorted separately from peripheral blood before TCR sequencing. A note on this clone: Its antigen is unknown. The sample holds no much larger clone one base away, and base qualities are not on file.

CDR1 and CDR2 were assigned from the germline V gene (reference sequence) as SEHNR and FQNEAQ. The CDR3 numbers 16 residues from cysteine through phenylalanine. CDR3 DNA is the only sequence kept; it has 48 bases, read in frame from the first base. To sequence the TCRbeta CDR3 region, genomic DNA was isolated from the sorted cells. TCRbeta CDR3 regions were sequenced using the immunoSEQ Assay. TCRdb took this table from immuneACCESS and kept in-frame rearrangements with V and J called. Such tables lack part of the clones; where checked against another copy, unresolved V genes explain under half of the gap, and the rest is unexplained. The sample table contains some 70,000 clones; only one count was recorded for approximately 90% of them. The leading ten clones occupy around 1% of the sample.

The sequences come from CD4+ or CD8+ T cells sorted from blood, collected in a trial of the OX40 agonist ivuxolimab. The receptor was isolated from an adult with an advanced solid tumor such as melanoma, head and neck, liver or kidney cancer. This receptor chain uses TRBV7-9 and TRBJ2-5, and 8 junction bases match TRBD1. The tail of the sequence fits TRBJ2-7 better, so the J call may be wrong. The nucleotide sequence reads TGTGCCAGCAGCTTAGGGACAGGGATTGGATCCTACGAGCAGTACTTC. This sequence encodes CASSLGTGIGSYEQYF.